Shown below are 26 T cell receptor beta chains from a single sample sequenced in a study of T cell repertoires in cytomegalovirus infection. MiXCR, applied by TCRdb to the reads, yields one record per CDR3 protein. This table has tens of thousands of distinct CDR3 sequences, roughly 40% appearing once. Their specific antigens are unknown. Sample: CD8+ T cells from cultured PBMCs, taken from culture after CMV antigen stimulation. The receptors derive from a human donor in good health (CMV status not recorded). Some clones in this sample may be carry-over from other donors' samples.

The chain couples TRBV15 to TRBJ2-1; 9 nucleotides agree with TRBD2. Germline V gene lookup returns CDR1 LNHNV and CDR2 YYDKDF (reference sequence). Trimming removed 0 bases from V and 8 bases from J; junction bases left unmatched: 11. The CDR3 spans 17 residues. This chain's CDR3 is CATSRDQGGGGGDEQFF. CDR3 in DNA: TGTGCCACCAGCAGAGATCAGGGCGGGGGGGGCGGTGATGAGCAGTTCTTC.

This clonotype was detected a few times. V gene TRBV6-1 combines with J gene TRBJ2-7; 10 nucleotides agree with TRBD1. Germline loops: CDR1 MNHNS, CDR2 SASEGT. The CDR3 contains 16 residues. V was pared by 7 bases and J by 5 bases, with 14 bases of the junction left unmatched. CDR3 sequence reads: CASNPPGGDRGDEQYF. As DNA, the CDR3 is TGTGCCAGCAACCCCCCCGGAGGGGACAGGGGTGACGAGCAGTACTTC.

This clonotype occurred a few times. This sequence joins TRBV7-8 and TRBJ1-1; D gene unclear. V lost 0 bases and J 5 bases, leaving 13 bases between the germline ends. This CDR3 spans 15 amino acids. Germline lookup yields CDR1 SGHVS and CDR2 FQNEAQ. CDR3 protein: CASSLAVTSGTEAFF. Here the CDR3 DNA reads TGTGCCAGCAGCTTAGCCGTGACTTCGGGGACTGAAGCTTTCTTT. Combining the CDR3 with reference TRBV7-8 and TRBJ1-1 gives the whole variable domain GAGVSQSPRYKVAKRGQDVALRCDPISGHVSLFWYQQALGQGPEFLTYFQNEAQLDKSGLPSDRFFAERPEGSVSTLKIQRTQQEDSAVYLCASSLAVTSGTEAFFGQGTRLTVV.

There are a few counts of this clonotype. V and J are TRBV14 and TRBJ2-1; D may be TRBD1 (6 bases). The CDR3 has 15 residues. V lost 6 bases to trimming and J lost 0 bases, with 12 bases between them. Per germline, CDR1 SGHDN and CDR2 FVKESK. For the CDR3, the DNA is TGTGCCAGCAGTTCAGGGGTGAGCTCCTACAATGAGCAGTTCTTC. It translates to CASSSGVSSYNEQFF.

The sample holds a few counts of this clonotype. The chain is built from TRBV29-1 and TRBJ1-1, with 7 bases that match TRBD1. Germline V gives CDR1 SQVTM, CDR2 ANQGSEA. V lost 3 bases to trimming and J lost 5 bases; unmatched junction nucleotides: 6. This CDR3 is built from 13 residues. The CDR3: CSVDRQGETEAFF. Here the CDR3 DNA reads TGCAGCGTTGACAGGCAGGGGGAGACTGAAGCTTTCTTT.

The chain links TRBV6-2 or TRBV6-3 to TRBJ2-3; D is uncertain. The CDR3 has 13 amino acids. Trimming stripped 5 bases from V and 7 bases from J, with 13 bases between. From germline, CDR1 is MNHEY and CDR2 SVGEGT. CDR3 coding DNA: TGTGCCAGCAGTCGAGTCGTTCCCTATACGCAGTATTTT. This translates into CASSRVVPYTQYF.

The J gene is TRBJ2-3, the V gene TRBV7-6; perhaps TRBD2 as D (5 bases). CDR1 SGHVS and CDR2 FNYEAQ come from the germline V gene. The CDR3 is made up of 15 amino acids. Trimming cost V 1 base and J 5 bases, with 13 bases left between them. The CDR3 DNA reads TGTGCCAGCAGCTTAGTGAGGGAGCTAGGAGATACGCAGTATTTT. Residues: CASSLVRELGDTQYF.

This clonotype has a handful of counts. This sequence joins TRBV28 and TRBJ2-7; TRBD1 aligns across 7 bases. Germline-derived CDR1 and CDR2 are MDHEN and SYDVKM. The CDR3 is 14 amino acids. Trimming at V came to 4 bases and at J to 2 bases, leaving 5 bases not matched to a gene. The CDR3 reads CASSSTGYPYEQYF. The CDR3 nucleotides read TGTGCCAGCAGTTCGACAGGGTACCCCTACGAGCAGTACTTC.

The chain uses TRBV11-2 and TRBJ2-1; TRBD2 might be the D (6 bases). There are 14 residues in the CDR3. V gave up 5 bases and J gave up 9 bases, with 17 bases separating them. CDR1 is SGHAT, CDR2 FQNNGV, per germline. The CDR3 loop is CASSPGTFFSEQFF. The CDR3 DNA is TGTGCCAGCAGCCCCGGGACTTTTTTCAGTGAGCAGTTCTTC.

This clonotype was counted a single time. The J gene is TRBJ1-1, the V gene TRBV7-6; weak D call: TRBD1 (6 bases). Trimming took 3 bases from V and 11 from J, leaving 22 bases between them. Germline CDR1 is SGHVS and CDR2 is FNYEAQ. This CDR3 contains 15 residues. Written as DNA, the CDR3 is TGTGCCAGCAGCTTTAGCTTAAGACAGGATGGTGTCGCTTTCTTT. Its translation is CASSFSLRQDGVAFF.

This clonotype has only a few counts. The rearrangement joins TRBV7-8 to TRBJ2-3; 11 bases are a match to TRBD1. This CDR3 has 17 residues. Trimming cost V 1 base and J 5 bases; bases outside gene matches: 8. Germline loops: CDR1 SGHVS, CDR2 FQNEAQ. The CDR3 sequence: CASSLVGGTGGKDTQYF. The CDR3 nucleotides read TGTGCCAGCAGCTTAGTAGGCGGGACAGGGGGTAAAGATACGCAGTATTTT. The entire variable domain, with the rest obtained from reference TRBV7-8 and TRBJ2-3, is as follows: GAGVSQSPRYKVAKRGQDVALRCDPISGHVSLFWYQQALGQGPEFLTYFQNEAQLDKSGLPSDRFFAERPEGSVSTLKIQRTQQEDSAVYLCASSLVGGTGGKDTQYFGPGTRLTVL.

This chain links TRBV7-2 with TRBJ2-5; D call uncertain. Trimming stripped 5 bases from V and 5 bases from J, with 12 bases between. The germline CDR1 and CDR2 sequences are SGHTA and FQGNSA. This CDR3 comprises 13 residues. CDR3 loop: CASSRSDFETQYF. The CDR3 coding sequence is TGTGCCAGCAGCCGTTCAGATTTCGAGACCCAGTACTTC.

This chain uses TRBV11-3 with TRBJ2-1; either TRBD1 or TRBD2 may supply D (6 bases each). Trimming cost V 1 base and J 5 bases, with 9 bases left between them. Germline CDR1 SGHNT, CDR2 YENEEA. The CDR3 runs 14 residues. CDR3 in DNA: TGTGCCAGCAGCTTAGCGGGGGCCCACAATGAGCAGTTCTTC. This sequence encodes CASSLAGAHNEQFF. The full variable domain, rest sourced from reference TRBV11-3 and TRBJ2-1, is EAGVVQSPRYKIIEKKQPVAFWCNPISGHNTLYWYLQNLGQGPELLIRYENEEAVDDSQLPKDRFSAERLKGVDSTLKIQPAELGDSAVYLCASSLAGAHNEQFFGPGTRLTVL.

CDR3 residues: CSFQWTAVNTEAFF. For the CDR3, the DNA is TGCAGCTTTCAATGGACAGCTGTGAACACTGAAGCTTTCTTT. The V call is TRBV29-1, the J call TRBJ1-1, with a possible D match to TRBD1 (6 bases). The CDR3 sequence is 14 residues long. Germline CDR1 and CDR2: SQVTM and ANQGSEA. V lost 8 bases, J lost 0 bases, and 16 bases lay in between.

The rearrangement links TRBV6-6 to TRBJ1-5, with D unclear. The CDR3 spans 12 residues. Germline V CDR1 and CDR2: MNHNY, SVGAGI (reference sequence). Trimming cost V 6 bases and J 2 bases, with 5 bases left between them. This CDR3 reads CASRVGNQPQHF. CDR3 in DNA: TGTGCCAGCAGGGTGGGCAATCAGCCCCAGCATTTT.

Concerning this clonotype itself: A much larger clone lies a single base off, so this may be a read error. The rearrangement uses TRBV7-2 and TRBJ2-2; 10 nucleotides agree with TRBD2. The J segment lost 5 bases and the V segment lost 5 bases, leaving 17 bases of the junction unmatched. This CDR3 contains 19 residues. The germline CDR1 and CDR2 sequences are SGHTA and FQGNSA. CDR3: CASSQVGSLAGVVTGELFF. The CDR3 DNA sequence: TGTGCCAGCAGCCAAGTTGGGTCCCTAGCGGGGGTAGTGACCGGGGAGCTGTTTTTT.

The CDR3 loop reads CASSLGDRANTGELFF. As DNA, the CDR3 is TGTGCCAGCAGCTTAGGAGACAGGGCGAACACCGGGGAGCTGTTTTTT. The J gene is TRBJ2-2, the V gene TRBV7-8; 7 bases map to TRBD1. CDR1 is SGHVS, CDR2 FQNEAQ, per germline. This CDR3 region has 16 residues. J lost 0 bases, V lost 1 base, and 2 bases had no gene match.

This chain links TRBV6-5 with TRBJ2-5; D gene ambiguous. The CDR3 has 14 residues. Trimming pared 6 bases from V and 5 bases from J, leaving 16 bases between. Germline CDR1 and CDR2: MNHEY and SVGAGI. The CDR3 DNA reads as TGTGCCAGCAGCCTAGGGCCCACCGCGGAGACCCAGTACTTC. Amino acid sequence: CASSLGPTAETQYF.

This clonotype has just a few counts. The V and J genes are TRBV7-2 and TRBJ2-5; 10 bases match TRBD2. CDR1 SGHTA and CDR2 FQGNSA come from the germline V gene. The V gene end was trimmed by 6 bases and the J gene end by 4 bases; junction bases not matched to a gene: 8. This CDR3 is 15 amino acids long. For the CDR3, the DNA is TGTGCCAGCAGTCCCGGGACTAGCGATTCAGAGACCCAGTACTTC. It encodes CASSPGTSDSETQYF.

This clonotype was observed a handful of times. The CDR3 DNA reads as TGTGCCAGCACCGAAAGGGGTGAGACCCAGTACTTC. It yields the protein CASTERGETQYF. The genes are TRBV12-3 or TRBV12-4 and TRBJ2-5; a possible D gene is TRBD1 (5 bases). CDR3 length: 12 amino acids. V was cut by 7 bases and J by 5 bases, with 11 bases left in between.

This clonotype was seen more than once but under ten times. This chain joins TRBV19 and TRBJ1-1; 8 nucleotides match TRBD1. The J segment lost 5 bases and the V segment lost 3 bases, leaving 14 bases of the junction unmatched. This CDR3 comprises 17 residues. CDR1 and CDR2 from the germline V gene are LNHDA and SQIVND (reference sequence). CDR3 sequence: CASSIQTGGLVKTEAFF. DNA of the CDR3: TGTGCCAGTAGTATTCAAACAGGGGGATTAGTAAAAACTGAAGCTTTCTTT.

This chain connects TRBV20-1 to TRBJ2-3; no firm D call. The germline CDR1 and CDR2 sequences are DFQATT and SNEGSKA (reference sequence). The CDR3 runs to 14 residues. Between the trimmed V and J ends, which lost 7 bases and 0 bases, there was a span of 14 bases. The CDR3 region is CSVRVYTSTDTQYF. DNA of the CDR3: TGCAGTGTACGGGTATATACTAGCACAGATACGCAGTATTTT.

The chain carries TRBV6-2 or TRBV6-3 and TRBJ2-3, with D perhaps TRBD2 (7 bases). Trimming stripped 9 bases from V and 6 bases from J, with 25 bases between. The germline V gene has CDR1 MNHEY and CDR2 SVGEGT. This CDR3 spans 16 amino acids. The CDR3 DNA is TGTGCCAGTGAGCCGGGGGGCTTCATAGATTTGGATACGCAGTATTTT. Translating it yields CASEPGGFIDLDTQYF.

The chain combines TRBV12-3 or TRBV12-4 with TRBJ2-5; 11 bases are a match to TRBD2. Trimming took 3 bases from V and 1 from J; bases not matched to a gene: 4. CDR3 length: 16 residues. The CDR3 DNA follows: TGTGCCAGCAGTTTTTGGCTAGCGGGGGGCCAAGAGACCCAGTACTTC. Translated, it gives CASSFWLAGGQETQYF.

This clonotype turned up a few times. The CDR3 reads CASSEEGQTPISPLHF. The CDR3 DNA follows: TGTGCCAGCAGTGAAGAGGGACAGACCCCTATATCACCCCTCCACTTT. The chain combines TRBV6-1 with TRBJ1-6; 7 bases map to TRBD1. The CDR3 runs 16 residues. Unmatched junction bases numbered 10, after V lost 1 base and J lost 10 bases. CDR1 is MNHNS and CDR2 is SASEGT in the germline V gene.

This chain uses TRBV6-2 or TRBV6-3 with TRBJ2-1; TRBD2 agrees at 11 bases. This CDR3 has 15 amino acids. Per the germline V gene, CDR1 is MNHEY and CDR2 is SVGEGT. The J segment lost 4 bases and the V segment lost 6 bases, leaving 5 bases of the junction unmatched. The CDR3 DNA follows: TGTGCCAGCAGCATACTAGCGGGGGTTTACAATGAGCAGTTCTTC. This gives the protein CASSILAGVYNEQFF.